Listed here are 3 T cell receptor beta chains from one sample, sequenced in a study of blood T cells in healthy people across ages. Through a sample-barcoded 5' primer and a J-beta primer mix, a second PCR was run for about 7 to 12 cycles. TCRdb itself ran the 5' RACE reads through MiXCR, one entry per CDR3 protein. The table has roughly 1,700,000 distinct CDR3 sequences, under 30% seen once. Sample: blood. Receptors were obtained from a young woman in good health.

The V gene is TRBV2, the J gene TRBJ1-2, with D uncertain. The CDR3 has 12 amino acids. Per the germline V gene, CDR1 is SNHLY and CDR2 is FYNNEI. V was cut by 5 bases and J by 8 bases, with 12 bases left in between. The DNA of the CDR3 is TGTGCCAGCAGTCGCGGCCAAACGGGCTACACCTTC. It codes for CASSRGQTGYTF. Using reference TRBV2 and TRBJ1-2 for the parts outside the CDR3, the full variable domain is EPEVTQTPSHQVTQMGQEVILRCVPISNHLYFYWYRQILGQKVEFLVSFYNNEISEKSEIFDDQFSVERPDGSNFTLKIRSTKLEDSAMYFCASSRGQTGYTFGSGTRLTVV.

In regard to this clonotype: A much larger clone differs from this one at a single base, so this may be a read error. J is TRBJ2-1 and V is TRBV6-4, with 7 positions matching TRBD2. The CDR3 is 16 residues long. Unmatched junction bases numbered 12, after V lost 5 bases and J lost 5 bases. CDR1 is MRHNA, CDR2 SNTAGT, per germline. The CDR3 sequence is CASSPPERGINNEQFF. The CDR3, as DNA: TGTGCCAGCAGTCCCCCAGAGCGGGGAATAAACAATGAGCAGTTCTTC.

This clonotype was picked up a small number of times. The chain is built from TRBV7-2 and TRBJ2-3; D could derive from TRBD1 or TRBD2 (6 bases each). This CDR3 comprises 13 residues. Trimming removed 6 bases from V and 8 bases from J, with 15 bases in between. Germline assignment: CDR1 SGHTA and CDR2 FQGNSA. CDR3 loop: CASRGARGGTQYF. In DNA form, the CDR3 reads TGTGCCAGCAGGGGGGCCCGGGGAGGTACGCAGTATTTT.